This T cell receptor (beta chain) is drawn from a study of T-cell reconstitution after alpha-beta-depleted transplantation in children (dated by TCRdb to between 2015 and 2016). Broadly, across the study: Using TCR repertoire profiling, the study followed T-cell immune reconstitution in a quantitative way in children after TCRalphabeta/CD19-depleted allogeneic hematopoietic cell transplantation.

Libraries came from PCR. Sequencing was carried out with an Illumina HiSeq 2500. TCR libraries were prepared with molecular barcoding, using unique molecular identifiers to normalize TCRbeta repertoire quantification. TCRdb cleaned the public reads at Q25 with fastp, built clones with MiXCR and kept in-frame beta chains. CDR3 protein sequences are deduplicated, and each keeps its most common genes and DNA. The sample table records 170,000 or so distinct CDR3 sequences; about 6.4% of these occur just once. The biggest ten clones account for around 2.7% of the sample. This clonotype came up many times. Its antigen is currently not known. Within one base of it there is no much larger clone, and no base qualities were kept. V loses 9 bases of germline sequence and J loses 0 bases, and the interval between the two ends is 14 bases. From cysteine to phenylalanine, the CDR3 is 15 amino acids long. Only the CDR3 DNA is retained, 45 bases long and in frame from the first base. The germline V gene encodes CDR1 KGHDR and CDR2 SFDVKD.

The sample was PBMCs from the stem cell graft donor, taken from the stem cell graft. The receptor chain draws on TRBV24-1 and TRBJ2-1, with a tentative D gene TRBD2 over 6 matching bases. The TCR comes from a human donor who donated a stem cell graft to a child with Wiskott-Aldrich syndrome. The CDR3 protein: CATAGGRSSYNEQFF. The sequence in DNA is TGTGCCACCGCTGGGGGGAGAAGCTCCTACAATGAGCAGTTCTTC.